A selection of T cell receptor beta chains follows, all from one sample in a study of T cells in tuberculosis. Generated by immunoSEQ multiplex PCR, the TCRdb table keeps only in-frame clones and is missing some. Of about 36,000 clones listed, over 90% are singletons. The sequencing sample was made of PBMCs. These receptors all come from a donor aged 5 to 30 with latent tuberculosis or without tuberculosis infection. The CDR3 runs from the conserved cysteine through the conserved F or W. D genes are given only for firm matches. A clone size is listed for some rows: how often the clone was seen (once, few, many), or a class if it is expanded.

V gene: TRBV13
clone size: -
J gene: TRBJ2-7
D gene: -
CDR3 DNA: TGTGCCAGCAGTCCCTGGACTGCGAGCTCCTACGAGCAGTACTTC
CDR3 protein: CASSPWTASSYEQYF

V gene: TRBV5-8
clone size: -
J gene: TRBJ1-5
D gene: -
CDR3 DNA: TGTGCCAGCAGTGTAGACACTTTTCAAAGTCAGCCCCAGCATTTT
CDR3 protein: CASSVDTFQSQPQHF

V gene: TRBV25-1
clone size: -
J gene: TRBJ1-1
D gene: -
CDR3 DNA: TGTGCCAGCAGTGCGGGTCTTAGCCACACTGAAGCTTTCTTT
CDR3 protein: CASSAGLSHTEAFF

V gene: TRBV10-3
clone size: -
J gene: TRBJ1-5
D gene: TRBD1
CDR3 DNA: TGTGCCATCAGGGGACAGGGGGGAGGTCAGCCCCAGCATTTT
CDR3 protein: CAIRGQGGGQPQHF

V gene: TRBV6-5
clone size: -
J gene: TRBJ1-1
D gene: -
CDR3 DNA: TGTGCCAGCAGTCCTACAGTGAACACTGAAGCTTTCTTT
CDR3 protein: CASSPTVNTEAFF

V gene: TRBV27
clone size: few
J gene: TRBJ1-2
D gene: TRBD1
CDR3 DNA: TGTGCCAGCAGTGACCGGGACAGTAACTATGGCTACACCTTC
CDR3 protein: CASSDRDSNYGYTF

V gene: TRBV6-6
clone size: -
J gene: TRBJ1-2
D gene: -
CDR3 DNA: TGTGCCAGCAGTATTCGGACAGCAGCTAACTATGGCTACACCTTC
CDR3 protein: CASSIRTAANYGYTF

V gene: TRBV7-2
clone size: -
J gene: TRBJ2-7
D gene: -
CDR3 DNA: TGTGCCAGCAGCTTCGACATAGGGGCCTACGAGCAGTACTTC
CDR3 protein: CASSFDIGAYEQYF

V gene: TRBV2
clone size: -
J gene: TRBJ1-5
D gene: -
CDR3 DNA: TGTGCCAGCGGAGCGGTCGTGGGCAATCAGCCCCAGCATTTT
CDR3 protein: CASGAVVGNQPQHF

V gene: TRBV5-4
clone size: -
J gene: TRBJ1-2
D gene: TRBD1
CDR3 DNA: TGTGCCAGCAGCCCCGCCGACAGGGAGCACTATGGCTACACCTTC
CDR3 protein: CASSPADREHYGYTF

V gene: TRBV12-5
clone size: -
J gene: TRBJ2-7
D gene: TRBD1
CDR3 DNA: TGTGCTAGTGGTTTGGGGACAGGGGGCTCCTACGAGCAGTACTTC
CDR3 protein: CASGLGTGGSYEQYF

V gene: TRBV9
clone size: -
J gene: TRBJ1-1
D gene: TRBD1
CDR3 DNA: TGTGCCAGCAGCGCCGGGACAGGGACTGAAGCTTTCTTT
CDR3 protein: CASSAGTGTEAFF

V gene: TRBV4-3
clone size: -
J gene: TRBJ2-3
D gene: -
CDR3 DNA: TGCGCCAGCAGCCAGACGGGACTTAACACAGATACGCAGTATTTT
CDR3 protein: CASSQTGLNTDTQYF

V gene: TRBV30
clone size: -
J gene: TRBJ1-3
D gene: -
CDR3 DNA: TGTGCCTGGAGTGCGGGGGGGCTTATGCTCGGAAACACCATATATTTT
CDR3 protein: CAWSAGGLMLGNTIYF

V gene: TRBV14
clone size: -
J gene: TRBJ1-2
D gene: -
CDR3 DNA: TGTGCCAGCAGCCAAGATCTGGTCGCAGGCGTCTATGGCTACACCTTC
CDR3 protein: CASSQDLVAGVYGYTF

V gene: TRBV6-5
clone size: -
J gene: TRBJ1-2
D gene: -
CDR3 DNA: TGTGCCAGCAGTTACGGGGAGTATGGCTACACCTTC
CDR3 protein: CASSYGEYGYTF

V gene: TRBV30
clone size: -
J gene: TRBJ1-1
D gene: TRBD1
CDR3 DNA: TGTGCCTGGAGGGCCCCGGACAGGGGGGAGACTGAAGCTTTCTTT
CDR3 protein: CAWRAPDRGETEAFF

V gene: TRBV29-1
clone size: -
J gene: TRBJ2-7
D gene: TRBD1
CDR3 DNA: TGCAGCGTTGGGACAGGGGGCTTCTACGAGCAGTACTTC
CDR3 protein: CSVGTGGFYEQYF

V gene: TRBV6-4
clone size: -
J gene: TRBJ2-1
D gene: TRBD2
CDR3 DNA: TGTGCCAGCAGTGACGGGACTAGCGGGGGGGCATTGGGGTACAATGAGCAGTTCTTC
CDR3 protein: CASSDGTSGGALGYNEQFF

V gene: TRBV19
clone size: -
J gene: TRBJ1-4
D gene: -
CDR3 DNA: TGTGCCAGTAGCCCGGGACAAGCAACTAATGAAAAACTGTTTTTT
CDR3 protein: CASSPGQATNEKLFF

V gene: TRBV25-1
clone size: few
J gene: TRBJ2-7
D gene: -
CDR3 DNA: TGTGCCAGCAGTGAAGAGAGGGAGCAGTACTTC
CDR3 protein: CASSEEREQYF

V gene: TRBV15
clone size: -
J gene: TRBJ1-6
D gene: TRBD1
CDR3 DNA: TGTGCCACCAGCAGAGCCCTGACAGGGAGCAATTCACCCCTCCACTTT
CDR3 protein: CATSRALTGSNSPLHF

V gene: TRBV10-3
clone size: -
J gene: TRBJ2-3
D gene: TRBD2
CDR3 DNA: TGTGCCATCAGCAAGAAGGCTAGCGGGGAAGCAGATACGCAGTATTTT
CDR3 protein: CAISKKASGEADTQYF

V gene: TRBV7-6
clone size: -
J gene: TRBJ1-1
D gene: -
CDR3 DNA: TGTGCCAGCAGCTTAGGTGGGAGCACTGAAGCTTTCTTT
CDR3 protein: CASSLGGSTEAFF

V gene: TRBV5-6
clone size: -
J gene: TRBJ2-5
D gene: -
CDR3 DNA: TGTGCCAGCAGCTTTCGACAGTTCCTGGGGGAGACCCAGTACTTC
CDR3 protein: CASSFRQFLGETQYF

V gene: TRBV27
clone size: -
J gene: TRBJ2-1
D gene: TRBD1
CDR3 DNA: TGTGCCAGCAGTTTTTTAGGGGGCGGGTACAATGAGCAGTTCTTC
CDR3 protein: CASSFLGGGYNEQFF

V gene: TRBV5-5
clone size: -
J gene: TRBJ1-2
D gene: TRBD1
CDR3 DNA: TGTGCCAGCAGCTTGGAGGGACAGGGGGCTCGCTATGGCTACACCTTC
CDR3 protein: CASSLEGQGARYGYTF

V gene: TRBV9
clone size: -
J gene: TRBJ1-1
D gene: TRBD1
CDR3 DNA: TGTGCCAGCAGCGCCCAGAAACAGGGGGAGATCTTGGGCACTGAAGCTTTCTTT
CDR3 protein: CASSAQKQGEILGTEAFF

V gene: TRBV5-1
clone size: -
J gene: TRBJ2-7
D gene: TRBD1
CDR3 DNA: TGCGCCAGCAGCTGGGACAGTTTGGAGCAGTACTTC
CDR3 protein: CASSWDSLEQYF

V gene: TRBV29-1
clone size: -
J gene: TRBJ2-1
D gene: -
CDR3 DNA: TGCAGCGTGGAGGCAGGGACAGAGCGGGCTTACAATGAGCAGTTCTTC
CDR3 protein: CSVEAGTERAYNEQFF

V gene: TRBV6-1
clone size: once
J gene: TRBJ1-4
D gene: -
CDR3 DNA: TGTGCCAGCAGTAGGAGGGATGATAATGAAAAACTGTTTTTT
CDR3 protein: CASSRRDDNEKLFF

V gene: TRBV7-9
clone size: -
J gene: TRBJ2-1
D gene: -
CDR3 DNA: TGTGCCAGCAGCCCAGCAGTCAGGAGGGCGGGGATTGTGGATGAGCAGTTCTTC
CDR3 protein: CASSPAVRRAGIVDEQFF

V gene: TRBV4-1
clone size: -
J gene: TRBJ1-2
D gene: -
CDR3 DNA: TGCGCCAGCAGCCAAGAAGCAGGCCCCCTCGGCATGATATATGGCTACACCTTC
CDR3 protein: CASSQEAGPLGMIYGYTF

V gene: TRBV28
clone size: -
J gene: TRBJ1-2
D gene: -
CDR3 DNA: TGTGCCAGCAGTTCCCTTAGTTATGGCTACACCTTC
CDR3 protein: CASSSLSYGYTF

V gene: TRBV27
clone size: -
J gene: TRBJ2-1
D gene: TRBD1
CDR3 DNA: TGTGCCAGCAGCCCTTCAGGGGGCTGGTATGTTGAGCAGTTCTTC
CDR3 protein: CASSPSGGWYVEQFF

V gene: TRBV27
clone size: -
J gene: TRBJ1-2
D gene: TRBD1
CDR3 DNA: TGTGCCAGCAGTACGACTCACAGGGGCTATGGCTACACCTTC
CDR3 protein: CASSTTHRGYGYTF

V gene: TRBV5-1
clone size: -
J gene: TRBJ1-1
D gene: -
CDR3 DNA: TGCGCCAGCAGCTTAGGGGCAGCCCTGAACACTGAAGCTTTCTTT
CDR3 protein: CASSLGAALNTEAFF

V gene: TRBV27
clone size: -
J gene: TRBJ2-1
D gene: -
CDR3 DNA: TGTGCCAGCAGTTTGGGACTGTACAATGAGCAGTTCTTC
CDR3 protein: CASSLGLYNEQFF

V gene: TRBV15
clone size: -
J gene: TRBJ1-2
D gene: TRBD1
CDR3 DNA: TGTGCCACCAGCAGAACTACGGGACAGGGAGCGGGCGGGTATGGCTACACCTTC
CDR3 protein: CATSRTTGQGAGGYGYTF

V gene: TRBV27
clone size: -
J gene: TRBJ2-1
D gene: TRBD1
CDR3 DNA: TGTGCCAGCAGTACGCACGACCCGGGACAGGGGTACAATGAGCAGTTCTTC
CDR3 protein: CASSTHDPGQGYNEQFF

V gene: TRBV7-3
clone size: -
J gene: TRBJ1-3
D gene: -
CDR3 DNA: TGTGCCAGCAGCTTAGTAGGGGGCTCTGGAAACACCATATATTTT
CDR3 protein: CASSLVGGSGNTIYF

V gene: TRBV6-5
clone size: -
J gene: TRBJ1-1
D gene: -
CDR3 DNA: TGTGCCAGCAGTTATCTCTTCCGGGTGAACACTGAAGCTTTCTTT
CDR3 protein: CASSYLFRVNTEAFF

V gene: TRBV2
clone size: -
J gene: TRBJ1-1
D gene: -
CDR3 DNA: TGTGCCAGCAGTGATCGGGCGGGAAACACTGAAGCTTTCTTT
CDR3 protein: CASSDRAGNTEAFF

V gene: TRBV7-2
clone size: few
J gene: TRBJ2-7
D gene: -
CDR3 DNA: TGTGCCAGCAGCTTTGACAGGTACGAGCAGTACTTC
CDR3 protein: CASSFDRYEQYF

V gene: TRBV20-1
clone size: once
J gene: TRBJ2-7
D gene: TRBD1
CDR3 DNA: TGCAGTGCTAAACAGGGGGTGGAGCAGTACTTC
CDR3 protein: CSAKQGVEQYF

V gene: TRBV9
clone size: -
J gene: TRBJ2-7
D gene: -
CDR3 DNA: TGTGCCAGCAGCGTCGTGGGGAGTAGTGGGCGCGAGCAGTACTTC
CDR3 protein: CASSVVGSSGREQYF